This T cell receptor (beta chain) was sequenced in a study of immune evolution from preneoplasia to lung adenocarcinoma. General observations from the study: Top clone frequencies peaked in normal lung, apparently declining through invasive adenocarcinoma. Clonality was highest in normal lung, lower in later-stage lesions apparently.

The data were produced by immunoSEQ multiplex PCR, yet TCRdb's version contains in-frame clones alone and is incomplete. This sample carries roughly 4,700 clones, 76% of them seen once, and the ten largest clones take less than 9%. Note on this clone: Its antigen remains unidentified.

The CDR3 has 11 residues. Trimming took 8 bases from V and 2 from J, leaving 6 bases between them. CDR1 SGDLS and CDR2 YYNGEE come from the germline V gene. Between the mid-2010s and the late 2010s, patients underwent resection in Japan or China. Histologic diagnosis was independently verified by two lung pathologists. The chain carries TRBV9 and TRBJ2-3; no clear D gene. The sequencing sample was made of FFPE adjacent normal lung tissue. This TCR came from a person aged 55-85 years with lung adenocarcinoma. CDR3 in DNA: TGTGCCAGTGGGAACACAGATACGCAGTATTTT. Its translation is CASGNTDTQYF.